This TCR beta chain was sequenced during a study of PD-L1 blockade in urothelial cancer. Overall study: The median number of T cells present in blood samples was around 150,000. General study points: In blood sampled pretreatment, TCR clonality below the median predicted better survival.

Individual patients had between 1 and 8 samples, taken pretreatment and on-treatment. Of note for this clone: What it binds is not known.

Data came from immunoSEQ multiplex PCR; TCRdb stores just in-frame clones and leaves some out. Here the sample spans 85,000 to 100,000 clones, roughly 90% being singletons. The source of this sequence is a man aged 60-69 years with urothelial cancer. The sample consisted of PBMCs, taken around atezolizumab (anti-PD-L1) treatment.

The CDR3: CASSDGQGWGGTEAFF. The CDR3 coding sequence is TGTGCCAGCAGCGATGGACAGGGGTGGGGCGGGACTGAAGCTTTCTTT. The chain carries TRBV5-4 and TRBJ1-1; 9 bases are a match to TRBD1. The germline V gene has CDR1 SGHNT and CDR2 YYREEE (reference sequence). The trim removed 4 bases at V and 5 bases at J, leaving 12 bases unmatched. The CDR3 runs 16 residues.